This TCR beta chain was sequenced during a study of T cells in Graves' hyperthyroidism and ophthalmopathy. Calling Graves' hyperthyroidism stable meant ophthalmopathy did not progress within 18 months. This clonotype has ten or more counts. This CDR3 comprises 13 residues. From germline, CDR1 is DFQATT and CDR2 SNEGSKA (reference sequence). V was pared by 6 bases and J by 5 bases, with 14 bases between. RNA transcripts yielded amplified TCR beta CDR3 regions. Using the HTBI primer set, a first-round RT-PCR was run on the TCR CDR3. Each CDR3 protein gets one entry after TCRdb re-called the multiplex PCR reads with MiXCR. The repertoire consists of about 520,000 distinct CDR3 sequences, with under 25% occurring once and the leading ten covering more than 25%.

Sequenced input: blood. This clonotype was sampled from a man aged 18 to 29 with Graves' hyperthyroidism. The genes are TRBV20-1 and TRBJ1-5; possibly TRBD1 for D (6 bases). CDR3 sequence: CSASGARDQPQHF. The CDR3 nucleotides are TGCAGTGCGTCAGGGGCGCGGGATCAGCCCCAGCATTTT.